The 18 T cell receptor beta chains below come from one sample, sequenced in a study of regulatory T cells in long-lasting Graves disease. Regarding time point: newly diagnosed GD, antithyroid drugs for less than 3 months. Extracted RNA from PBMCs served as the source of the TCR library. iRepertoire HTBI primers and Arm-PCR of CDR3 regions built TCR beta libraries. MiXCR was run by TCRdb on the multiplex PCR reads, yielding one entry per CDR3 protein. In the table there are about 430,000 distinct CDR3 sequences, 15% of which are singletons. The sample also formed part of further work on T cells in Graves' hyperthyroidism and ophthalmopathy.

Material: peripheral blood mononuclear cells (PBMCs), obtained at new diagnosis, from a patient treated with antithyroid drugs. These receptors came from a woman between 40 and 55 years old with Graves disease.

There are many counts of this clonotype. The rearrangement links TRBV11-2 to TRBJ1-1; D is unresolved. The CDR3 totals 15 residues. Deletions cut 0 bases from V and 1 base from J, with 9 bases between. Germline V lookup: CDR1 SGHAT, CDR2 FQNNGV. The DNA for the CDR3 is TGTGCCAGCAGCTTAGAAGGATTAGCGAACACTGAAGCTTTCTTT. This gives the protein CASSLEGLANTEAFF.

The chain links TRBV18 to TRBJ2-1, with 8 bases lining up with TRBD1. The CDR3 runs to 14 residues. With 5 bases clipped from V and 5 bases from J, the junction kept 5 bases outside the gene matches. Germline values: CDR1 KGHSH, CDR2 LQKENI. For the CDR3, the DNA is TGTGCCAGCTCAGCGAGACAGGGGCACAATGAGCAGTTCTTC. Protein product: CASSARQGHNEQFF.

This clonotype was counted at least ten times. This rearrangement joins TRBV28 to TRBJ1-2, with a tentative D call TRBD1 (5 bases). V lost 8 bases, J lost 4 bases, and 14 bases lay in between. CDR1 is MDHEN and CDR2 is SYDVKM in the germline V gene. This CDR3 comprises 13 residues. The CDR3 DNA sequence: TGTGCCAGCGGTGGGGCAGGAGCCTATGGCTACACCTTC. Encoded protein: CASGGAGAYGYTF.

The gene calls are TRBV3-1 and TRBJ2-7; the D gene is possibly TRBD1 (5 bases). The ends were cut back, 1 base at V and 6 bases at J, with 10 bases in the middle. Germline loops: CDR1 LGHDT, CDR2 YNNKEL (reference sequence). This CDR3 region has 13 residues. The CDR3 bases are TGTGCCAGCAGCCAAGGGGCAGGGCGCGAGCAGTACTTC. Its protein product is CASSQGAGREQYF.

This clonotype was counted at least ten times. The chain joins TRBV27 to TRBJ1-5; maybe TRBD1 (6 bases). V was pared by 6 bases and J by 7 bases, with 16 bases between. Germline CDR1 reads MNHEY; CDR2 reads SMNVEV (reference sequence). The CDR3 consists of 14 residues. The CDR3 DNA reads as TGTGCCAGCAGATACGGGGGCGCTGGACAGCCCCAGCATTTT. Its protein product is CASRYGGAGQPQHF.

CDR3 DNA sequence: TGCGCCAGCAGCCAACGAACGGAATCCTACAATGAGCAGTTCTTC. It yields the protein CASSQRTESYNEQFF. This chain uses TRBV4-1 with TRBJ2-1; the D is unclear. Germline V gives CDR1 MGHRA, CDR2 YSYEKL. This CDR3 contains 15 residues. Trimming stripped 2 bases from V and 1 base from J, with 9 bases between.

In its sample, this clonotype was seen a few times. This may arise from a read error, as a much more abundant clone is one base away. This rearrangement joins TRBV24-1 to TRBJ2-7; 10 bases line up with TRBD2. The CDR3 runs 15 residues. Germline CDR1 is KGHDR and CDR2 is SFDVKD. With V trimmed by 9 bases and J by 4 bases, 11 bases remained unmatched. The CDR3 loop reads CATGASGGPIYEQYF. The CDR3 nucleotides are TGTGCCACCGGGGCTAGCGGGGGTCCGATTTACGAGCAGTACTTC.

With regard to this clonotype: Given a much more abundant clone one base away, this may be a read error. The chain's CDR3 is CTSSLGTAPNSPLHF. The DNA of the CDR3 is TGTACCAGCAGTCTCGGGACAGCTCCAAATTCACCCCTCCACTTT. This sequence joins TRBV12-3 or TRBV12-4 and TRBJ1-6; 7 bases agree with TRBD1. The CDR3 is 15 residues long.

This clonotype was counted many times. This chain connects TRBV28 to TRBJ2-5; D may be TRBD1 or TRBD2 (5 bases each). The CDR3 runs 19 residues. The germline V gene has CDR1 MDHEN and CDR2 SYDVKM. Trimming removed 3 bases at V and 0 bases at J, with 23 bases between. For the CDR3, the DNA is TGTGCCAGCAGTTTGGGCGGCCTTATGGGGACGGGTCACCAAGAGACCCAGTACTTC. It translates to CASSLGGLMGTGHQETQYF.

This rearrangement joins TRBV4-1 to TRBJ2-4; tentatively, D is TRBD2 (6 bases). Per the germline V gene, CDR1 is MGHRA and CDR2 is YSYEKL. The CDR3 is 15 amino acids. V was pared by 4 bases and J by 0 bases, with 10 bases between. For the CDR3, the DNA is TGCGCCAGCAGCCCCTTGGGACTAGCCAAAAACATTCAGTACTTC. Translating it yields CASSPLGLAKNIQYF.

The V and J genes are TRBV11-3 and TRBJ2-1; D unclear. This CDR3 is built from 15 residues. Per the germline V gene, CDR1 is SGHNT and CDR2 is YENEEA. The V end lost 4 bases, the J end lost 7 bases, and 17 bases lay between the germline ends. CDR3 residues: CASSSPQSGTNEQFF. CDR3 DNA sequence: TGTGCCAGCAGCTCTCCCCAGTCCGGTACGAATGAGCAGTTCTTC.

This clonotype was recorded at least ten times. The chain carries TRBV6-1 and TRBJ2-2, with 10 positions matching TRBD2. The trim removed 7 bases at V and 0 bases at J, leaving 20 bases unmatched. Germline assignment: CDR1 MNHNS and CDR2 SASEGT. The CDR3 has 21 amino acids. CDR3 sequence: CASTHQPGASGSWANTGELFF. CDR3 DNA sequence: TGTGCCAGCACCCACCAGCCCGGGGCTAGCGGGAGTTGGGCGAACACCGGGGAGCTGTTTTTT.

Of note for this clonotype: Relative to the germline gene, one junction end is altered; a read error may explain this. J is TRBJ1-6 and V is TRBV9; D uncertain. The CDR3 runs 13 residues. CDR1 SGDLS and CDR2 YYNGEE come from the germline V gene. The CDR3 DNA follows: TGTGCCAGCAGCGTCCGCGGGGATTCACCCGTCCACTTT. Protein: CASSVRGDSPVHF.

The CDR3 loop reads CASRFRVGQAFTDTQYF. Written as DNA, the CDR3 is TGTGCCAGCAGATTTAGGGTGGGACAGGCCTTCACAGATACGCAGTATTTT. The V call is TRBV27, the J call TRBJ2-3; TRBD1 matches 8 bases. The CDR3 covers 17 residues. The V gene end was trimmed by 6 bases and the J gene end by 2 bases; junction bases not matched to a gene: 13. Germline V lookup: CDR1 MNHEY, CDR2 SMNVEV (reference sequence).

There are a few counts of this clonotype. This chain uses TRBV19 with TRBJ2-2; D is ambiguous. Trimming stripped 8 bases from V and 0 bases from J, with 10 bases between. The CDR3 has 14 residues. The germline CDR1 and CDR2 sequences are LNHDA and SQIVND (reference sequence). CDR3 DNA: TGTGCCAGTGGACCGGGTGCGAACACCGGGGAGCTGTTTTTT. It yields the protein CASGPGANTGELFF.

This clonotype came up many times. The V call is TRBV11-3, the J call TRBJ2-3; no firm D call. Germline loops: CDR1 SGHNT, CDR2 YENEEA. This CDR3 has 11 amino acids. V dropped 5 bases and J dropped 4 bases, with 4 bases sitting between them. The CDR3 DNA is TGTGCCAGCAGCGGGGCAGATACGCAGTATTTT. This translates into CASSGADTQYF. The full variable domain, rest sourced from reference TRBV11-3 and TRBJ2-3, is EAGVVQSPRYKIIEKKQPVAFWCNPISGHNTLYWYLQNLGQGPELLIRYENEEAVDDSQLPKDRFSAERLKGVDSTLKIQPAELGDSAVYLCASSGADTQYFGPGTRLTVL.

Turning to this clonotype: This could be a read error, since a much larger clone is one nucleotide away. The chain recombines TRBV3-1 with TRBJ1-3; D might be TRBD1 (5 bases). The V end lost 4 bases, the J end lost 0 bases, and 10 bases lay between the germline ends. This CDR3 has 15 amino acids. CDR1 and CDR2 from the germline V gene are LGHDT and YNNKEL (reference sequence). CDR3 residues: CASSPRVSSGNTIYF. The CDR3 nucleotides are TGTGCCAGCAGCCCCAGGGTGAGCTCTGGAAACACCATATATTTT.

This clonotype was seen only a few times. J is TRBJ1-3 and V is TRBV19; D not resolved. Germline values: CDR1 LNHDA, CDR2 SQIVND (reference sequence). The V gene lost 3 bases and the J gene lost 4 bases, with 4 bases spanning the gap. This CDR3 is 12 amino acids long. CDR3 protein: CASSIQGNTIYF. DNA of the CDR3: TGTGCCAGTAGTATTCAAGGAAACACCATATATTTT.